This T cell receptor (beta chain) was captured by sequencing in a study of blood T cells in healthy people across ages. Then a second PCR, running roughly 6 to 12 cycles, was carried out with a sample-barcoded 5' primer and a J-beta primer mix. TCRdb independently ran MiXCR on the 5' RACE reads; one entry per CDR3 protein. In the table there are 1.4 million to 1.5 million distinct CDR3 sequences, 40% to 50% of which are singletons. The V end was cut by 3 bases, the J end by 10 bases, with 13 bases between. The CDR3 extends over 12 amino acids. The specimen was blood. This receptor was taken from a woman under 30 in good health. V and J are TRBV12-3 or TRBV12-4 and TRBJ2-7; D perhaps matches TRBD2 (5 bases). CDR3 residues: CASSLGKRVQYF. The CDR3 DNA reads as TGTGCCAGCAGTTTGGGGAAGAGGGTCCAGTACTTC.